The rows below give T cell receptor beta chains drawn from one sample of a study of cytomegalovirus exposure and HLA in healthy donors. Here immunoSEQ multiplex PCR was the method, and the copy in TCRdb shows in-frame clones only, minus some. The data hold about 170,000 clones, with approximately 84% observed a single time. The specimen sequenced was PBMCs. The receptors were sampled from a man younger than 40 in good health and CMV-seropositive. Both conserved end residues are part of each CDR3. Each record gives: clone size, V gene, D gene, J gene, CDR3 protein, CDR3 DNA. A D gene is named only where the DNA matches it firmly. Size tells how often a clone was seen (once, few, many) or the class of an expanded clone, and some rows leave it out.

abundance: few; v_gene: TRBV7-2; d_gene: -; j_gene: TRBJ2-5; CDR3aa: CASSFSLGETQYF; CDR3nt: TGTGCCAGCAGCTTTAGCCTAGGAGAGACCCAGTACTTC
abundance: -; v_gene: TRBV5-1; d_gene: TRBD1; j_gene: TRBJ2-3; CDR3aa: CASSSGTGGSDTQYF; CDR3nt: TGCGCCAGCAGCTCCGGGACAGGGGGCTCAGATACGCAGTATTTT
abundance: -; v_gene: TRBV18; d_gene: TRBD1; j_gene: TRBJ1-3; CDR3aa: CASSQTTGVPGNTIYF; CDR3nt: TGTGCCAGCTCACAAACGACAGGGGTCCCTGGAAACACCATATATTTT
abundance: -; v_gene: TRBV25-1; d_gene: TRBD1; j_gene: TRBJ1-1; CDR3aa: CATQGGADTEAFF; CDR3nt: TGTGCCACCCAAGGGGGCGCGGACACTGAAGCTTTCTTT
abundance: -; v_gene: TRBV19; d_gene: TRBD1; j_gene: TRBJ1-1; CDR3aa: CASSTPDRGVNTEAFF; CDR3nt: TGTGCCAGTAGTACCCCTGACAGGGGGGTGAACACTGAAGCTTTCTTT
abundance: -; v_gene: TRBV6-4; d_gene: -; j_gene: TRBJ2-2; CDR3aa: CASSDRGNTGELFF; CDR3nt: TGTGCCAGCAGTGACAGGGGGAACACCGGGGAGCTGTTTTTT
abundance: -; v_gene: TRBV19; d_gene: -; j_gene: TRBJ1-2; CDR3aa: CASSIQLTNYGYTF; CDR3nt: TGTGCCAGTAGTATCCAACTTACTAACTATGGCTACACCTTC
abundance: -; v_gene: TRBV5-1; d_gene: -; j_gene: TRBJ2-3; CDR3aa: CASSPLETTDTQYF; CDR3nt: TGCGCCAGCAGCCCGTTAGAAACCACAGATACGCAGTATTTT
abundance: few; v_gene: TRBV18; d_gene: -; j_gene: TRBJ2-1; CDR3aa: CASSPTAGRFDEQFF; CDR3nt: TGTGCCAGCTCACCAACGGCGGGGCGTTTCGATGAGCAGTTCTTC
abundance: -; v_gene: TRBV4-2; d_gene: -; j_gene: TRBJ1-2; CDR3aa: CASSHAGPGGYGYTF; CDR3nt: TGTGCCAGCAGCCATGCGGGCCCGGGGGGATATGGCTACACCTTC
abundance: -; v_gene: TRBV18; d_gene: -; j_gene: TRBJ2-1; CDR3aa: CASSPPTGNEQFF; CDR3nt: TGTGCCAGCTCACCACCGACTGGCAATGAGCAGTTCTTC
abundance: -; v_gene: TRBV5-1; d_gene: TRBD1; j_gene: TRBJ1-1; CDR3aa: CASSGTGGVGGTEAFF; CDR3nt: TGCGCCAGCAGCGGGACAGGGGGCGTTGGGGGCACTGAAGCTTTCTTT
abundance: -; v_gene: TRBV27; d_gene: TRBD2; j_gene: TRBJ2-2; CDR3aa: CASSFLRTSGSGELFF; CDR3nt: TGTGCCAGCAGTTTCTTAAGGACTAGCGGGTCCGGGGAGCTGTTTTTT
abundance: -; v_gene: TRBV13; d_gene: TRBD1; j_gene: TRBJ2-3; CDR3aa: CASSLDRGESTDTQYF; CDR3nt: TGTGCCAGCAGCTTGGACAGGGGAGAGAGCACAGATACGCAGTATTTT
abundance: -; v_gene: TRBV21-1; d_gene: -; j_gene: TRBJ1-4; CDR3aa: CASRKRTGLDEKLFF; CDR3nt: TGTGCCAGCAGGAAGAGGACAGGGTTGGATGAAAAACTGTTTTTT
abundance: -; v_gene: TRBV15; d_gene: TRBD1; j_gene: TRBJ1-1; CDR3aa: CATSRDDWETGRPEAFF; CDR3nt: TGTGCCACCAGCAGAGATGACTGGGAGACAGGGAGACCTGAAGCTTTCTTT
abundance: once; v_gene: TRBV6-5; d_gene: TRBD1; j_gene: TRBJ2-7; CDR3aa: CASSYSTWQGAYEQYF; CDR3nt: TGTGCCAGCAGTTACTCGACCTGGCAGGGGGCCTACGAGCAGTACTTC
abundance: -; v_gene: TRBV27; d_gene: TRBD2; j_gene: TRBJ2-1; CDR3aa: CASRQLGRTSGRLEQFF; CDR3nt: TGTGCCAGCAGGCAACTCGGAAGGACTAGCGGGAGGCTCGAGCAGTTCTTC
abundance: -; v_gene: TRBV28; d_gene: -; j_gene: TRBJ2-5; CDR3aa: CASSLWTQETQYF; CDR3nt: TGTGCCAGCAGTTTGTGGACACAAGAGACCCAGTACTTC
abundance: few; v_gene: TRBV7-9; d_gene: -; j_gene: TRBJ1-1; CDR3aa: CASRLGQMNTEAFF; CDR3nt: TGTGCCAGCAGGTTGGGCCAAATGAACACTGAAGCTTTCTTT
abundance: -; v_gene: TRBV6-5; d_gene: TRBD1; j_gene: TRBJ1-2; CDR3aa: CASSLTGDNGYTF; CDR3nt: TGTGCCAGCAGCTTGACAGGGGACAATGGCTACACCTTC
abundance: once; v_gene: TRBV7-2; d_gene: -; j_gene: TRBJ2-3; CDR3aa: CASSPRVQRTYTDTQYF; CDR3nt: TGTGCCAGCAGCCCACGGGTCCAGAGGACATACACAGATACGCAGTATTTT
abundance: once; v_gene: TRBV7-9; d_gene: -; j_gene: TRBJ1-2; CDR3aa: CASSSGHINYGYTF; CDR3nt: TGTGCCAGCAGCTCAGGACACATCAACTATGGCTACACCTTC
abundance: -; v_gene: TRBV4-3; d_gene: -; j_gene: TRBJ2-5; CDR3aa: CASSQVFRVPETQYF; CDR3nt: TGCGCCAGCAGCCAAGTGTTCAGGGTCCCAGAGACCCAGTACTTC
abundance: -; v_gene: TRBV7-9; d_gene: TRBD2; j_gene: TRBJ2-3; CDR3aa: CASRQTSGSTDTQYF; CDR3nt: TGTGCCAGCAGACAGACTAGCGGGAGCACAGATACGCAGTATTTT
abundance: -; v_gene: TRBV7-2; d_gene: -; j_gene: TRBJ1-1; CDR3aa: CASSHRRTEAFF; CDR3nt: TGTGCCAGCAGCCATCGGAGGACTGAAGCTTTCTTT
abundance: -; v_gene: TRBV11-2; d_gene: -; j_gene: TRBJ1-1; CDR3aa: CATTERIGRTEAFF; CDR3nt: TGTGCCACCACGGAGCGTATAGGGAGGACTGAAGCTTTCTTT
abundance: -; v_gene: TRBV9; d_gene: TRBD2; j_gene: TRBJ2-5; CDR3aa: CASSSGLAGGETQYF; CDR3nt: TGTGCCAGCAGCTCTGGACTAGCGGGAGGGGAGACCCAGTACTTC
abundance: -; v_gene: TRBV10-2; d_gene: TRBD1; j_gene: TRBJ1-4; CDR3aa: CASNHRGQGDEKLFF; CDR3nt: TGCGCCAGCAATCACAGGGGGCAAGGGGATGAAAAACTGTTTTTT
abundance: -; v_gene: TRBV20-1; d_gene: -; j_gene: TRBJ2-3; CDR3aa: CSARAGSSQYF; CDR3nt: TGCAGTGCGAGGGCTGGGAGCTCGCAGTATTTT
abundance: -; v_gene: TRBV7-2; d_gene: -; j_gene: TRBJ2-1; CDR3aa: CASSLAGPVNEQFF; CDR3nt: TGTGCCAGCAGCTTAGCGGGGCCCGTCAATGAGCAGTTCTTC
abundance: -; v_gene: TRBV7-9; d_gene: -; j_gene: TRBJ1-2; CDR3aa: CSSSLAGRQTDGYTF; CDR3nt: TGTTCCAGCAGCTTAGCCGGTAGACAAACCGATGGCTACACCTTC
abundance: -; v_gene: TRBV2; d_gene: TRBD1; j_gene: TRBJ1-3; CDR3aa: CASRDPTTGGKNTIYF; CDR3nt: TGTGCCAGCAGGGACCCTACGACAGGGGGCAAGAACACCATATATTTT
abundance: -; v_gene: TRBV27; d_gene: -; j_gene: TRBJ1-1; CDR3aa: CASSFNREKYTEAFF; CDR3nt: TGTGCCAGCAGTTTCAACAGGGAGAAGTACACTGAAGCTTTCTTT
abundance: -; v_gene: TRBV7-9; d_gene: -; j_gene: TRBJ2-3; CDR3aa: CSSSLLGYATSTDTQYF; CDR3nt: TGTTCCAGCAGCTTGTTAGGTTATGCGACTAGCACAGATACGCAGTATTTT
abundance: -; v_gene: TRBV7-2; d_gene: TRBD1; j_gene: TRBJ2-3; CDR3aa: CASSTGQVGTDTQYF; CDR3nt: TGTGCCAGCAGCACGGGACAGGTCGGCACAGATACGCAGTATTTT
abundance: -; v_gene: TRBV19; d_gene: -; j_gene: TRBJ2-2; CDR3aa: CASISGGLTNTGELFF; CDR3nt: TGTGCCAGTATCTCAGGGGGACTGACAAACACCGGGGAGCTGTTTTTT
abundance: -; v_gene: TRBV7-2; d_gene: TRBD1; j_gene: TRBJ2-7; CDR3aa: CAITGQGNTAYEQYF; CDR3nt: TGTGCCATTACGGGACAGGGGAATACGGCCTACGAGCAGTACTTC
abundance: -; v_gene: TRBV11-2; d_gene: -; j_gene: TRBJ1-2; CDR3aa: CASSLGVNYGYTF; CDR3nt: TGTGCCAGCAGCTTAGGCGTAAACTATGGCTACACCTTC
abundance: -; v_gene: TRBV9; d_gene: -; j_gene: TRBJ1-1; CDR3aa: CASSVASGNTEAFF; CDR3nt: TGTGCCAGCAGCGTAGCTAGTGGGAACACTGAAGCTTTCTTT
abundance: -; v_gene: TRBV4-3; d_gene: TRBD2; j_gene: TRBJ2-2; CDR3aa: CASSQGWGLAGDGELFF; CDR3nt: TGCGCCAGCAGCCAAGGCTGGGGGCTAGCGGGAGACGGGGAGCTGTTTTTT
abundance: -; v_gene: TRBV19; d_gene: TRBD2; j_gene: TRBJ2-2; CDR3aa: CASSIFWGLAGGEPNTGELFF; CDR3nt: TGTGCCAGTAGTATTTTTTGGGGACTAGCGGGAGGTGAGCCGAACACCGGGGAGCTGTTTTTT
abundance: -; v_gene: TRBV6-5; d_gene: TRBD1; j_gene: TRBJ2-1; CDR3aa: CASSYGTGLNNEQFF; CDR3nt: TGTGCCAGCAGTTACGGGACAGGACTAAACAATGAGCAGTTCTTC
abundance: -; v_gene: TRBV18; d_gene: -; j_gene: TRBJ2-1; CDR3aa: CASSPVAGSDNEQFF; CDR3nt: TGTGCCAGCTCCCCCGTAGCTGGATCAGACAATGAGCAGTTCTTC
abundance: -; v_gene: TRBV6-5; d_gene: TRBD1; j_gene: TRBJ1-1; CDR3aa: CASSFYRGEAFF; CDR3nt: TGTGCCAGCAGTTTCTACAGGGGAGAAGCTTTCTTT
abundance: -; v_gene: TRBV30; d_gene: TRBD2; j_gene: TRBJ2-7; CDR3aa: CAWSRVAGSGEQYF; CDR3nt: TGTGCCTGGAGTAGGGTAGCGGGAAGTGGCGAGCAGTACTTC
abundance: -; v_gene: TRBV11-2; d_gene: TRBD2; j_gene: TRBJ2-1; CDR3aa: CASSPGLGHNEQFF; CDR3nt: TGTGCCAGCAGCCCGGGACTAGGTCACAATGAGCAGTTCTTC
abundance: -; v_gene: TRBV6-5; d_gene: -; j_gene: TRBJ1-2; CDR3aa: CASSYSTTGYGYPF; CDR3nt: TGTGCCAGCAGTTACTCGACAACCGGCTATGGCTACCCCTTC
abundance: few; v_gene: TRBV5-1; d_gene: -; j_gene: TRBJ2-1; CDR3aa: CASSLEAGVANEQFF; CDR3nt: TGCGCCAGCAGCTTGGAAGCAGGGGTGGCGAATGAGCAGTTCTTC
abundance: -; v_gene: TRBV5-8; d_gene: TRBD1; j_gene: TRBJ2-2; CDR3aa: CASSLVPGTGVDTGELFF; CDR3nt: TGTGCCAGCAGCTTGGTTCCGGGGACAGGGGTCGACACCGGGGAGCTGTTTTTT
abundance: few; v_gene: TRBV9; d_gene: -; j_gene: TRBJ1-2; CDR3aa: CASSPDGGARPGGYTF; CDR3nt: TGTGCCAGCAGCCCAGACGGAGGGGCAAGGCCCGGCGGCTACACCTTC
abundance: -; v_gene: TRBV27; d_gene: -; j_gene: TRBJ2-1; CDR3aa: CASSILDSASFEQFF; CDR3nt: TGTGCCAGCTCAATTCTCGACTCCGCCAGCTTTGAGCAGTTCTTC
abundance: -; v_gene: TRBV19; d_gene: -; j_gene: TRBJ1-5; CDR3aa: CATSQGDRNQPQHF; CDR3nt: TGTGCCACCTCCCAGGGCGATCGCAATCAGCCCCAGCATTTT
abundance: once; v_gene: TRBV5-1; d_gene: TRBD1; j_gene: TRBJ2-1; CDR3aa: CASSLVGQGVSEQFF; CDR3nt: TGCGCCAGCAGCTTGGTTGGACAGGGGGTTAGTGAGCAGTTCTTC
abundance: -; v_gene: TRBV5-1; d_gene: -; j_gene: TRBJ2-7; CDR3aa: CASSSDPGTPSYEQYF; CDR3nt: TGCGCCAGCAGCTCCGACCCCGGGACACCTTCCTACGAGCAGTACTTC
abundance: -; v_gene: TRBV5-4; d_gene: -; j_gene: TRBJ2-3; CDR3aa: CASSLAGSPRTDTQYF; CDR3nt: TGTGCCAGCAGCTTGGCCGGTAGTCCACGCACAGATACGCAGTATTTT
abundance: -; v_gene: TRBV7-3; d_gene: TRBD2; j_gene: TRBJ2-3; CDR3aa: CASSLSGTSGQDTQYF; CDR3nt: TGTGCCAGCAGCTTATCCGGGACTAGCGGGCAAGATACGCAGTATTTT
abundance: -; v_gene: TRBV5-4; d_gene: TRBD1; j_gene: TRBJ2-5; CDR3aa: CASSLQGAETQYF; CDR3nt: TGTGCCAGCAGCTTACAGGGGGCAGAGACCCAGTACTTC
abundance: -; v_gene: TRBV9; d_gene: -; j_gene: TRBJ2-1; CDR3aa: CASSEGRRDNEQFF; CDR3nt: TGTGCCAGCAGCGAGGGACGGAGGGACAATGAGCAGTTCTTC
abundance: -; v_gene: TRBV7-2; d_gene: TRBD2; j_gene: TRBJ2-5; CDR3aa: CASSPLAGQTQYF; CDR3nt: TGTGCCAGCAGCCCACTAGCGGGGCAGACCCAGTACTTC